The T cell receptor beta chain described here comes from a study of T cells in Graves' hyperthyroidism and ophthalmopathy (dated by TCRdb to the late 2010s). About the investigation overall: Peripheral blood samples were taken at initial diagnosis, before any treatment was given. In more than 5 Graves' hyperthyroidism patients, the study also compared T-cell repertoires from thyroid tissue with T-cell repertoires from blood. TCR Vbeta CDR3 sequencing of roughly 140 peripheral blood samples (fewer than 45 ophthalmopathy, 70 to 85 hyperthyroidism and approximately 17 progressor patients) is reported in the paper. After blood sampling, hyperthyroidism patients were treated with methimazole at a starting dose of 30 mg daily, and ophthalmopathy patients were treated with high-dose intravenous methylprednisolone. TCR V-J signatures able to tell the groups apart were searched for in a discovery cohort of about a hundred patients, of whom approximately 40 had Graves' ophthalmopathy and around 58 had stable Graves' hyperthyroidism. The 90 to 100 discovery patients were randomly divided into training and test sets at a 7:3 ratio. Prospective prediction of ophthalmopathy was tested in an independent validation cohort of fewer than 20 hyperthyroidism patients and 17 patients who later progressed to ophthalmopathy.

Amplification of TCR beta CDR3 regions was carried out from RNA transcripts. For the first round of RT-PCR on the TCR CDR3, the HTBI primer set was used together with the Qiagen OneStep RT-PCR kit. The libraries were constructed in a second round of multiplex PCR and then size-selected and purified. The libraries were sequenced on an Illumina HiSeq2000 using paired-end 100 bp reads. From the authors' description of their analysis: Raw data were processed with SOAPnuke, discarding reads with adapters, uncalled bases, mean Phred below 15, or no exact constant-primer or identifier match. High-quality paired reads were merged using COPE v1.2.5, and each unique nucleotide sequence was defined as a clonotype. Clonotypes were aligned to IMGT TRBV, TRBD and TRBJ reference segments using MiTCR v1.1. The analysis included only V-J combinations with a frequency above 0.0001, which together covered 99% to 99.2% of the repertoires. The TCS score was defined as F50 (clonal expansion) divided by E x V (chaos), with BLOSUM62-based TCRdist calculated between CDR3 peptides within each V-J. Welch's t-statistics and random forest reduced fewer than 600 V-J features to 10 to 15, which were used in a naive Bayes classifier (R e1071). TCRdb cleaned the public reads at Q25 with fastp, built clones with MiXCR and kept in-frame beta chains. Each CDR3 protein appears once, grouped with its most common genes and DNA. The V and J calls and clone size are TCRdb's, not the authors'. The sample table shows about half a million distinct CDR3 sequences, and roughly 15% are seen once. The ten most abundant clones make up approximately 30% of the sample.

Beyond this particular receptor, the publication reports: No statistical method was used to fix the sample size in advance, and group allocation was not hidden from the investigators. Blood samples also contained most of the expanded thyroid clonotypes (frequency above 0.001), which suggests that blood repertoires may reflect thyroid immune responses. Ophthalmopathy was separated from stable hyperthyroidism by a 13 V-J signature model, with 85% to 90% sensitivity and about 81% specificity obtained in cross-validation and 80%/75% obtained in testing. In validation, the model predicted progression to ophthalmopathy with 65% to 71% sensitivity and roughly 72% specificity, a median of 6.5 months before onset.

Taken from cysteine to phenylalanine, the CDR3 has 12 residues. Just the 36-base CDR3 DNA is kept, in frame starting at base 1. CDR1 is given as SQVTM and CDR2 as ANQGSEA, both from the germline V gene. Trimming at the junction amounts to 4 bases on V and 4 bases on J, and the germline ends lie 9 bases apart. About this clonotype itself: The specificity of this receptor is unknown. The sample holds no much larger clone one base away, and base qualities are not on file.

Ophthalmopathy patients had moderately to severely active disease, Clinical Activity Score of at least 3, NOSPECS grade of at least 4, and duration under 3 months. Exclusion was applied to patients with uncontrolled infections, other autoimmune diseases, pregnancy or lactation. Clinical symptoms, serum thyroxine and TRAb, thyroid ultrasound, and orbital computed tomography formed the basis for the diagnoses. PBMCs were separated from approximately 9.9 ml of fresh peripheral blood using Ficoll-Paque density gradient centrifugation. Total RNA was extracted using Trizol reagent, and RNA quality was assessed on an Agilent 2100 Bioanalyzer.

The source of this sequence is a woman aged 25 to 39 with Graves' ophthalmopathy. The specimen sequenced was blood. Recombination joined TRBV29-1 with TRBJ2-3; no D gene call is confident. The encoded CDR3 is CSVAWAPDTQYF. The DNA reads TGCAGCGTTGCCTGGGCCCCAGATACGCAGTATTTT.